This entry describes one T cell receptor beta chain. TCRdb's copy holds only in-frame clones and misses some; the assay was immunoSEQ multiplex PCR. In the table there are tens of thousands of clones, roughly nine tenths of which are singletons. This entry belongs to a study of T cell changes during pregnancy in multiple sclerosis. This CDR3 region has 14 residues. Germline V gene data show CDR1 as LNHDA and CDR2 as SQIVND (reference sequence). V was clipped by 3 bases and J by 8 bases; unmatched bases: 7. The sequence came from a female donor with multiple sclerosis, enrolled in a pregnancy study. The source was peripheral blood, collected in the second trimester of pregnancy. The chain employs TRBV19 and TRBJ1-1; 9 bases map to TRBD1. As DNA, the CDR3 is TGTGCCAGTAGTATCTTACGGGACAGGGCGGAAGCTTTCTTT. Its translation: CASSILRDRAEAFF.